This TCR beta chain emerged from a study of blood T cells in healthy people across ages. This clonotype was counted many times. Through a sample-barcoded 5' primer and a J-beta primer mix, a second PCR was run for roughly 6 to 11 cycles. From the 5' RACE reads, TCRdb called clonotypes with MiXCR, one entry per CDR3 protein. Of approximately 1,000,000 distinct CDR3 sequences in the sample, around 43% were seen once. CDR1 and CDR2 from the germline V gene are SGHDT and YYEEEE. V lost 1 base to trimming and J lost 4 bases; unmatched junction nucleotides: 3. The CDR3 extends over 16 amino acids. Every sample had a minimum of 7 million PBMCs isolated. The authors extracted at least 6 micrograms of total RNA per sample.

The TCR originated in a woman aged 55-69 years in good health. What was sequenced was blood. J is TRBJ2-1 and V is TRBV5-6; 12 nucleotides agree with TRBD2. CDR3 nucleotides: TGTGCCAGCAGCTTGAGGACTAGCGGGACGTACAATGAGCAGTTCTTC. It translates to CASSLRTSGTYNEQFF.